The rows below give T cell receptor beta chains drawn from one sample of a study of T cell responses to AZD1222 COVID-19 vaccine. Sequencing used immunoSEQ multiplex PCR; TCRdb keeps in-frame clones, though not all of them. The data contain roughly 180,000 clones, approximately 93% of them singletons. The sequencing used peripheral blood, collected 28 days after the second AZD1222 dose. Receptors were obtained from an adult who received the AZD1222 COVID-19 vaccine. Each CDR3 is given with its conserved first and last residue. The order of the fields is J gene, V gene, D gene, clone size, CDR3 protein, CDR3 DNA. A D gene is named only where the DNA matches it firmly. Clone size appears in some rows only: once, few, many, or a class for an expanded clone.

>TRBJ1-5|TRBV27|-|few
CASSLRGTSNQPQHF
TGTGCCAGCAGCCTTCGCGGGACATCGAATCAGCCCCAGCATTTT
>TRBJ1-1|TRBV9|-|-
CASSPGGSTEAFF
TGTGCCAGCAGCCCGGGGGGGTCCACTGAAGCTTTCTTT
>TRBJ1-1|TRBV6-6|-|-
CASSYSALGPNTEAFF
TGTGCCAGCAGTTACTCCGCCCTCGGACCGAACACTGAAGCTTTCTTT
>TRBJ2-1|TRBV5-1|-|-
CASSLVGPGDEQFF
TGCGCCAGCAGCTTGGTGGGCCCGGGGGATGAGCAGTTCTTC
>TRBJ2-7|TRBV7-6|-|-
CASSRRAGEQYF
TGTGCCAGCTCCCGCCGGGCGGGCGAGCAGTACTTC
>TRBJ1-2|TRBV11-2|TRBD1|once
CASSFSGTGGYGYTF
TGTGCCAGCAGCTTCTCCGGGACAGGGGGCTATGGCTACACCTTC
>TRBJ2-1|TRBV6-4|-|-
CASSDVRGNEQFF
TGTGCCAGCAGTGACGTCCGGGGGAATGAGCAGTTCTTC
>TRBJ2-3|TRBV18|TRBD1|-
CASSPQGVTDTQYF
TGTGCCAGCTCCCCACAGGGGGTCACAGATACGCAGTATTTT
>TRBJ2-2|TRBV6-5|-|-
CASSSGDTGELFF
TGTGCCAGCAGCTCAGGAGACACCGGGGAGCTGTTTTTT
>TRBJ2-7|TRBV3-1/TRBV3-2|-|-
CASSLGMRVREQYF
TGTGCCAGCAGCCTAGGCATGCGGGTGCGTGAGCAGTACTTC
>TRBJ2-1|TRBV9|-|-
CASSDRGSSYNEQFF
TGTGCCAGCAGCGACCGGGGGAGCTCCTACAATGAGCAGTTCTTC
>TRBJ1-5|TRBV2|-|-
CASIAGIGNQPQHF
TGTGCCAGCATAGCAGGGATCGGAAATCAGCCCCAGCATTTT
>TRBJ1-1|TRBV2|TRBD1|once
CASSDLALQGATEAFF
TGTGCCAGCAGCGACCTCGCCCTTCAGGGGGCAACTGAAGCTTTCTTT
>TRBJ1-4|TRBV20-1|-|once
CSASPQALEKLFF
TGCAGTGCTAGTCCGCAGGCCCTAGAAAAACTGTTTTTT
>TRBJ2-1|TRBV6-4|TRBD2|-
CASRGLGGNEQFF
TGTGCCAGCCGAGGACTAGGCGGCAATGAGCAGTTCTTC
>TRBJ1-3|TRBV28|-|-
CASSLTVSGNTIYF
TGTGCCAGCAGTTTGACGGTCTCTGGAAACACCATATATTTT
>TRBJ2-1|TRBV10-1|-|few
CASSAGQYPPLIF
TGCGCCAGCAGTGCCGGACAGTACCCCCCGCTAATCTTC
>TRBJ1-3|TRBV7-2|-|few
CASSSAGVAGNTIYF
TGTGCCAGCAGCTCCGCGGGGGTGGCTGGAAACACCATATATTTT
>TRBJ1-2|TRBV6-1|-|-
CASSESGYGYTF
TGTGCCAGCAGTGAATCGGGATATGGCTACACCTTC
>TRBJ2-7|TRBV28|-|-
CASSKDSAGEDEQYF
TGTGCCAGCAGTAAGGACAGTGCCGGGGAAGACGAGCAGTACTTC
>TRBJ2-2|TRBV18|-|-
CASRAARNTGELFF
TGTGCCAGCCGTGCTGCGCGGAACACCGGGGAGCTGTTTTTT
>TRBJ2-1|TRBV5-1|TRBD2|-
CASSLSGTSGNNEQFF
TGCGCCAGCAGCCTTTCCGGGACTAGCGGAAACAATGAGCAGTTCTTC
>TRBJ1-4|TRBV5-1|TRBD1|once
CASSVDRGNEKLFF
TGCGCCAGCAGCGTAGACAGGGGGAATGAAAAACTGTTTTTT
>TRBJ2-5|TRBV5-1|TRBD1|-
CASSGGQGRETQYF
TGCGCCAGCAGCGGAGGACAGGGTAGAGAGACCCAGTACTTC
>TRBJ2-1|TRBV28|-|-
CASRPFPAFRDYNEQFF
TGTGCCAGCAGACCCTTCCCCGCATTTAGGGATTACAATGAGCAGTTCTTC
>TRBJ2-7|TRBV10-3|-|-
CASTRPTGEQYF
TGTGCCAGCACCCGACCGACTGGCGAGCAGTACTTC
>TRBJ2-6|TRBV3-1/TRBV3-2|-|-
CASSQGAGNTGANVLTF
TGTGCCAGCAGCCAAGGGGCCGGGAATACTGGGGCCAACGTCCTGACTTTC
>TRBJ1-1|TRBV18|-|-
CASLVGVPNTEAFF
TGTGCCAGCTTAGTAGGGGTGCCGAACACTGAAGCTTTCTTT
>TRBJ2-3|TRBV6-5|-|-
CASSWDFNTDTQYF
TGTGCCAGCAGTTGGGACTTTAACACAGATACGCAGTATTTT
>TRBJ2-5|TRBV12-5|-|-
CASGLSYGTQETQYF
TGTGCTAGTGGTTTGTCGTACGGGACCCAAGAGACCCAGTACTTC
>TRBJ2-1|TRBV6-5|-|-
CASSLVGDEQFF
TGTGCCAGCAGTCTCGTTGGGGATGAGCAGTTCTTC
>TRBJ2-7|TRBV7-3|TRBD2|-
CASSLTASGSPGNEQYF
TGTGCCAGCAGCTTAACGGCTAGCGGGAGCCCGGGGAACGAGCAGTACTTC
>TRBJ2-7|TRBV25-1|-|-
CASSEWPGGYEQYF
TGTGCCAGCAGTGAATGGCCAGGGGGGTACGAGCAGTACTTC
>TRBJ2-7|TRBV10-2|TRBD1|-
CASSGVQGASEQYF
TGCGCCAGCAGTGGGGTTCAGGGGGCGTCCGAGCAGTACTTC
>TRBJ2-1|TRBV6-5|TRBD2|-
CASSYGRESYNEQFF
TGTGCCAGCAGTTACGGGCGGGAGTCCTACAATGAGCAGTTCTTC
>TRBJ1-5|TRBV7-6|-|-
CASSLGGQNNQPQHF
TGTGCCAGCAGCTTAGGGGGGCAGAACAATCAGCCCCAGCATTTT
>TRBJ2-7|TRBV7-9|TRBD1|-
CASSSSQGAVSSYEQYF
TGTGCCAGCAGCTCCTCACAGGGGGCGGTCAGCTCCTACGAGCAGTACTTC
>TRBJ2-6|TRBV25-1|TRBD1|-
CASSLGTGGSGANVLTF
TGTGCCAGCAGCCTTGGGACAGGGGGCTCTGGGGCCAACGTCCTGACTTTC
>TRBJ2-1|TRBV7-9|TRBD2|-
CASSPPVAGVGYNEQFF
TGTGCCAGCAGCCCACCTGTGGCGGGAGTCGGCTACAATGAGCAGTTCTTC
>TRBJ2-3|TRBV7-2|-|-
CASSSLGAADTQYF
TGTGCCAGCAGCTCCCTCGGCGCCGCAGATACGCAGTATTTT
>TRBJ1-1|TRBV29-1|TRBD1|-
CSVGDRGRTEAFF
TGCAGCGTAGGCGACAGGGGGCGGACTGAAGCTTTCTTT
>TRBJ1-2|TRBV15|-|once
CATSRMSRDRKYGYTF
TGTGCCACCAGCAGAATGTCCCGGGACCGGAAATATGGCTACACCTTC
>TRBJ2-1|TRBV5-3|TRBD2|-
CARSVRTLAGGPNEQFF
TGTGCCAGAAGCGTTCGGACCCTAGCGGGAGGACCGAATGAGCAGTTCTTC
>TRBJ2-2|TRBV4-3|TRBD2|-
CASSQDQRAGGDTGELFF
TGCGCCAGCAGCCAAGATCAAAGGGCGGGAGGGGACACCGGGGAGCTGTTTTTT
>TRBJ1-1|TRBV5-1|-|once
CASSAHEGGNTEAFF
TGCGCCAGCAGCGCGCACGAGGGGGGGAACACTGAAGCTTTCTTT
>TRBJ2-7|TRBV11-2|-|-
CASSPRVGSSYEQYF
TGTGCCAGCAGCCCCCGGGTCGGGAGCTCCTACGAGCAGTACTTC
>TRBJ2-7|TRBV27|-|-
CASSSFTRLYEQYF
TGTGCCAGCAGTTCTTTCACAAGACTCTACGAGCAGTACTTC
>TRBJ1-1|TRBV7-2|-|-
CASSLGGRGTEAFF
TGTGCCAGCAGCTTAGGGGGGCGGGGCACTGAAGCTTTCTTT
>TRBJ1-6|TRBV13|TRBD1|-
CASSQDRGYSPLHF
TGTGCCAGCAGCCAGGACAGGGGGTATTCACCCCTCCACTTT
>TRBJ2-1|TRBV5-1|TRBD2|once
CASSQTSGSGNEQFF
TGCGCCAGCAGCCAGACTAGCGGGAGTGGCAATGAGCAGTTCTTC
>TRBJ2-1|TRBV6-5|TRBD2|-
CASRLLALNEQFF
TGTGCCAGCAGACTACTAGCGTTGAATGAGCAGTTCTTC
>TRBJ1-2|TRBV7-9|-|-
CASGVYGYTF
TGTGCCAGCGGCGTCTATGGCTACACCTTC
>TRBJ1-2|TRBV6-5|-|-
CASIPPWPNYGYTF
TGTGCCAGCATTCCCCCGTGGCCGAACTATGGCTACACCTTC
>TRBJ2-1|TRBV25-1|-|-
CASSAETRRNEQFF
TGTGCCAGCAGTGCCGAAACTAGGCGGAATGAGCAGTTCTTC
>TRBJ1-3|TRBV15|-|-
CATSRDLGFTGKTIYF
TGTGCCACCAGCAGAGACCTTGGCTTTACTGGGAAAACCATATATTTT
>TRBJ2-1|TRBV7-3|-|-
CASSLLGGTYNEQFF
TGTGCCAGCAGCCTCTTAGGGGGTACCTACAATGAGCAGTTCTTC
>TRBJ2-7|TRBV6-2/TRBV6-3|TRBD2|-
CASSLAGDTLQYF
TGTGCCAGCAGTCTAGCGGGGGATACTCTTCAGTACTTC
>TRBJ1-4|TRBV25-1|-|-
CASRAPGAVSEKLFF
TGTGCCAGCAGAGCTCCTGGGGCCGTCAGCGAAAAACTGTTTTTT
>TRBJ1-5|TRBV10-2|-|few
CASSVIEGGFGQPQHF
TGCGCCAGCAGTGTTATAGAGGGAGGGTTCGGTCAGCCCCAGCATTTT
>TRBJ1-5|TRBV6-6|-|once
CASSYWGLHQPQHF
TGTGCCAGCAGTTACTGGGGGCTACATCAGCCCCAGCATTTT